Shown below are 27 T cell receptor beta chains from a single sample sequenced in a study of radiotherapy plus CTLA-4 blockade in lung cancer. The protocol was immunoSEQ multiplex PCR, while the TCRdb copy is restricted to in-frame clones and leaves out a portion. The sample lists roughly 45,000 clones, roughly 60% occurring once. The source was peripheral blood, collected from a patient treated with radiotherapy plus ipilimumab. All receptors derive from a human donor with non-small cell lung cancer who had a partial response to radiotherapy plus ipilimumab.

As DNA, the CDR3 is TGTGCCTGGAGTGTAGGTGGGCGCGCTTTCTTT. Residues: CAWSVGGRAFF. The chain has TRBV30 and TRBJ1-1; no clear D. The germline V and J ends were trimmed by 0 bases and 11 bases, with 10 bases remaining between them. CDR1 is GTSNPN, CDR2 SVGIG, per germline (reference sequence). The CDR3 sequence is 11 residues long.

The chain has TRBV10-1 and TRBJ2-7, with 10 nucleotides matching TRBD2. V lost 6 bases to trimming and J lost 5 bases; unmatched junction nucleotides: 4. Germline V gene lookup returns CDR1 WNHNN and CDR2 SYGVQD (reference sequence). This CDR3 region has 13 residues. The CDR3 reads CASSPSGRDEQYF. CDR3 coding DNA: TGCGCCAGCAGCCCTAGCGGGAGAGACGAGCAGTACTTC.

The chain has TRBV7-6 and TRBJ2-7; possibly TRBD1 for D (7 bases). Between the trimmed V and J ends, which lost 0 bases and 3 bases, there was a span of 15 bases. The CDR3 spans 16 residues. CDR1 is SGHVS, CDR2 FNYEAQ, per germline. CDR3 region: CASSLATGRGVYEQYF. DNA for the CDR3: TGTGCCAGCAGCTTAGCGACGGGCAGGGGGGTCTACGAGCAGTACTTC.

The chain has TRBV5-6 and TRBJ1-2, with D perhaps TRBD1 (6 bases). The germline V gene has CDR1 SGHDT and CDR2 YYEEEE. V lost 4 bases and J lost 4, with 17 bases in between. CDR3 length equals 15 residues. CDR3 amino acids: CASSLNLGQSYGYTF. DNA for the CDR3: TGTGCCAGCAGCCTGAATCTAGGACAGTCCTATGGCTACACCTTC.

The chain couples TRBV7-9 to TRBJ1-6; D may be TRBD1 (5 bases). The CDR3 loop spans 14 amino acids. V was clipped by 4 bases and J by 6 bases, with 10 bases between them. Germline CDR1 is SEHNR and CDR2 is FQNEAQ (reference sequence). CDR3 sequence reads: CASSYRDFNSPLHF. The CDR3 DNA reads TGTGCCAGCAGCTACCGGGACTTTAATTCACCCCTCCACTTT.

The chain links TRBV7-3 to TRBJ2-5, with 7 nucleotides matching TRBD1. The V gene's germline CDR1 is SGHTA and CDR2 FQGTGA. With V trimmed by 1 base and J by 4 bases, 21 bases remained unmatched. The CDR3 totals 20 residues. The CDR3 is CASSLRGQLNYLGLGETQYF. In nucleotides, the CDR3 is TGTGCCAGCAGCTTAAGGGGACAGCTTAACTACCTCGGTTTGGGAGAGACCCAGTACTTC.

This clone appeared a few times. J is TRBJ2-3 and V is TRBV11-3, with D unresolved. CDR1 and CDR2 (germline): SGHNT, YENEEA. CDR3 size: 14 residues. V shed 0 bases and J shed 1 base, with 5 bases lying between them. The CDR3 nucleotides are TGTGCCAGCAGCTTAGAGGCGGGCACAGATACGCAGTATTTT. Its translation: CASSLEAGTDTQYF.

The chain employs TRBV9 and TRBJ1-6; D ambiguous. The CDR3 covers 14 residues. Germline CDR1 and CDR2: SGDLS and YYNGEE. V was cut by 0 bases and J by 5 bases, with 6 bases left in between. The CDR3: CASSVGGNNSPLHF. The CDR3 nucleotides read TGTGCCAGCAGCGTAGGCGGAAATAATTCACCCCTCCACTTT.

The chain uses TRBV27 and TRBJ2-7; 10 bases line up with TRBD2. CDR3 length equals 15 residues. Germline V CDR1 and CDR2: MNHEY, SMNVEV (reference sequence). V shed 5 bases and J 4 bases; nucleotides not matched to a gene: 8. CDR3 in amino acids: CASSISGRARYEQYF. CDR3 bases: TGTGCCAGCAGTATCAGCGGGAGGGCCCGATACGAGCAGTACTTC.

CDR3 nucleotides: TGTGCCAGCAGCTTGGGGGACAGGGGAGTTTGGAGGCCGTCCACCTTC. Its translation is CASSLGDRGVWRPSTF. The J gene is TRBJ1-2, the V gene TRBV5-6; TRBD1 agrees at 10 bases. In germline, CDR1 is SGHDT, CDR2 YYEEEE. V gave up 0 bases and J gave up 13 bases; unmatched junction bases: 15. This CDR3 is built from 16 residues.

The chain joins TRBV27 to TRBJ2-1; TRBD1 matches 7 bases. CDR3 length: 13 residues. The V segment lost 5 bases and the J segment 10 bases; nucleotides outside the gene matches: 8. The germline V gene encodes CDR1 MNHEY and CDR2 SMNVEV (reference sequence). CDR3 sequence (DNA): TGTGCCAGCAGTCAGACAGGGTGGGACGAGCAGTTCTTC. This encodes CASSQTGWDEQFF.

The V and J genes are TRBV6-5 and TRBJ1-3; tentatively, D is TRBD1 (6 bases). The CDR3 extends over 15 amino acids. V lost 6 bases to trimming and J lost 0 bases, with 12 bases between them. CDR1 MNHEY and CDR2 SVGAGI come from the germline V gene. In DNA, the CDR3 is TGTGCCAGCAGGCCCCGGGGGGCCTCTGGAAACACCATATATTTT. This gives the protein CASRPRGASGNTIYF.

The chain carries TRBV6-1 and TRBJ2-3, with 10 bases identical to TRBD2. CDR3 length equals 16 residues. Germline V lookup: CDR1 MNHNS, CDR2 SASEGT. V gave up 4 bases and J gave up 3 bases; unmatched junction bases: 7. CDR3 residues: CASSVSSGSRTDTQYF. CDR3 nucleotides: TGTGCCAGCAGTGTGTCTAGCGGGAGTAGGACAGATACGCAGTATTTT.

The chain uses TRBV29-1 and TRBJ1-2, with 7 nucleotides matching TRBD1. V shed 2 bases, J shed 4 bases, and the junction held 7 bases outside the gene matches. The CDR3 length is 14 residues. The germline CDR1 and CDR2 sequences are SQVTM and ANQGSEA. In nucleotides, the CDR3 is TGCAGCGTTGAAACAGGGGAATTTAGCTATGGCTACACCTTC. This gives the protein CSVETGEFSYGYTF.

There are a few counts of this clone. The rearrangement joins TRBV15 to TRBJ2-1; TRBD1 matches at 8 bases. Looked up from germline, CDR1 is LNHNV and CDR2 is YYDKDF (reference sequence). The CDR3 consists of 17 residues. The trim removed 2 bases at V and 5 bases at J, leaving 11 bases unmatched. Written as DNA, the CDR3 is TGTGCCACCAGCAGATTTGCCCCGGGACAGGTGAACAATGAGCAGTTCTTC. Encoded protein: CATSRFAPGQVNNEQFF.

The J gene is TRBJ2-5, the V gene TRBV7-9, with a weak D call TRBD2 (5 bases). Germline CDR1 is SEHNR and CDR2 is FQNEAQ (reference sequence). The V end lost 2 bases, the J end lost 4 bases, and 11 bases lay between the germline ends. The length of the CDR3 is 14 residues. The CDR3 protein is CASSLRAGGETQYF. The CDR3 DNA is TGTGCCAGCAGCTTAAGGGCGGGTGGAGAGACCCAGTACTTC. Complete variable domain (other parts from reference TRBV7-9 and TRBJ2-5): DTGVSQNPRHKITKRGQNVTFRCDPISEHNRLYWYRQTLGQGPEFLTYFQNEAQLEKSRLLSDRFSAERPKGSFSTLEIQRTEQGDSAMYLCASSLRAGGETQYFGPGTRLLVL.

The chain combines TRBV7-3 with TRBJ2-3; 11 nucleotides line up with TRBD2. Germline V lookup: CDR1 SGHTA, CDR2 FQGTGA. V lost 3 bases and J lost 5; bases outside the gene matches: 7. The CDR3 extends over 16 amino acids. CDR3 in amino acids: CASSFQTSGTGDTQYF. DNA of the CDR3: TGTGCCAGCAGCTTCCAGACTAGCGGGACTGGAGATACGCAGTATTTT.

This clone has only a few counts. This rearrangement joins TRBV10-3 to TRBJ1-2; 9 bases fit TRBD1. This CDR3 is built from 14 residues. Unmatched junction bases numbered 4, after V lost 4 bases and J lost 4 bases. Germline CDR1 and CDR2: ENHRY and SYGVKD. The CDR3 DNA follows: TGTGCCATCAGTGCGGGGACAGGGCCCTATGGCTACACCTTC. It yields the protein CAISAGTGPYGYTF.

The V gene is TRBV25-1, the J gene TRBJ1-5, with 9 bases that match TRBD1. Germline V gives CDR1 MGHDK, CDR2 SYGVNS. This CDR3 region has 13 residues. The trim removed 8 bases at V and 6 bases at J, leaving 5 bases unmatched. The CDR3 DNA reads as TGTGCCAGCTCACAGGGGGCCAGTCAGCCCCAGCATTTT. It translates to CASSQGASQPQHF.

The chain links TRBV6-1 to TRBJ1-6, with D unresolved. V lost 5 bases to trimming and J lost 8 bases, with 10 bases between them. The V gene's germline CDR1 is MNHNS and CDR2 SASEGT. This CDR3 region has 13 residues. This CDR3 reads CASSYYSYSPLHF. The DNA of the CDR3 is TGTGCCAGCAGTTATTACAGTTATTCACCCCTCCACTTT.

This chain connects TRBV5-1 to TRBJ2-5; perhaps TRBD1 as D (6 bases). The J call may be wrong; the DNA end is better matched by TRBJ2-7. The CDR3 has 13 residues. Germline V CDR1 and CDR2: SGHRS, YFSETQ. Here the CDR3 reads CASSSDRTYEQYF. The CDR3 coding sequence is TGCGCCAGCAGCTCGGACAGAACCTACGAGCAGTACTTC.

The chain employs TRBV30 and TRBJ2-1; the D gene is possibly TRBD2 (7 bases). The germline CDR1 and CDR2 sequences are GTSNPN and SVGIG (reference sequence). The CDR3 runs to 12 residues. CDR3 amino acids: CASPGGQGEQFF. As DNA, the CDR3 is TGTGCTTCCCCCGGGGGGCAGGGTGAGCAGTTCTTC.

This clone was counted a single time. This chain uses TRBV27 with TRBJ2-1; D unresolved. Germline CDR1 and CDR2: MNHEY and SMNVEV (reference sequence). Deletions cut 5 bases from V and 2 bases from J, with 7 bases between. This CDR3 is 13 amino acids long. The CDR3 region has the DNA TGTGCCAGCAGTCCTAACCCCTACAATGAGCAGTTCTTC. Residues: CASSPNPYNEQFF.

This clone was counted a few times. The CDR3 is CASRSLGVNTEAFF. DNA for the CDR3: TGTGCCAGCAGGAGCCTCGGGGTGAACACTGAAGCTTTCTTT. The genes are TRBV6-1 and TRBJ1-1; D is uncertain. The germline V and J ends were trimmed by 6 bases and 0 bases, with 11 bases remaining between them. Per the germline V gene, CDR1 is MNHNS and CDR2 is SASEGT. The CDR3 runs to 14 residues.

The chain is built from TRBV4-1 and TRBJ2-5, with 9 bases lining up with TRBD2. CDR1 and CDR2 (germline): MGHRA, YSYEKL. CDR3 length: 18 residues. The V gene end was trimmed by 4 bases and the J gene end by 2 bases; junction bases not matched to a gene: 14. The CDR3 DNA reads TGCGCCAGCAGCCTCCGACTAGCGGCACAAAAATTTCAAGAGACCCAGTACTTC. Protein product: CASSLRLAAQKFQETQYF.

This clone was counted between two and nine times. CDR3 loop: CASRRDRVGTGELFF. CDR3 nucleotides: TGTGCCAGCAGGAGGGACAGGGTAGGAACCGGGGAGCTGTTTTTT. The chain links TRBV2 to TRBJ2-2; 9 nucleotides agree with TRBD1. J was trimmed by 5 bases and V by 6 bases; bases with no gene match: 7. CDR3 length: 15 residues. Germline CDR1 reads SNHLY; CDR2 reads FYNNEI.

The rearrangement links TRBV5-8 to TRBJ2-1; TRBD1 agrees at 11 bases. Trimming at V came to 5 bases and at J to 4 bases, leaving 8 bases not matched to a gene. Germline CDR1 SGHTS, CDR2 YDEGEE. The CDR3 spans 16 residues. The CDR3 DNA is TGTGCCAGCAGGGGCGGACAGGGGGCGGGATACAATGAGCAGTTCTTC. It yields the protein CASRGGQGAGYNEQFF. Together with reference TRBV5-8 and TRBJ2-1, the CDR3 gives the full variable domain: EAGVTQSPTHLIKTRGQQATLRCSPISGHTSVYWYQQALGLGLQFLLWYDEGEERNRGNFPPRFSGRQFPNYSSELNVNALELEDSALYLCASRGGQGAGYNEQFFGPGTRLTVL.